This T cell receptor beta chain is from a study of blood T cell repertoires in COVID-19. Across the whole study: Both acute and convalescent COVID-19 samples were obtained from the United States, Italy and Spain.

CDR1 is MNHEY and CDR2 is SVGEGT in the germline V gene. The length of the CDR3 is 15 residues. V lost 5 bases to trimming and J lost 1 base; unmatched junction nucleotides: 6. Original data processing: For nucleated cells, counts were estimated from reference gene primer amplification. Assay: immunoSEQ multiplex PCR; the TCRdb copy retains only in-frame clones and omits some. V and J calls and clone size are copied from that table; D and trimming were computed from the DNA. The data hold some 80,000 clones, with about 80% observed a single time. The chain carries TRBV6-2 or TRBV6-3 and TRBJ2-3; 7 bases fit TRBD1. Sequencing used peripheral blood. The TCR comes from a man aged 80 or over with acute or convalescent COVID-19. This CDR3 is CASSTQTGRTDTQYF. The CDR3 coding sequence is TGTGCCAGCAGTACCCAGACAGGGCGCACAGATACGCAGTATTTT.